These T cell receptor beta chains were read from a single sample in a study of early T cells in non-severe SARS-CoV-2 infection. Each CDR3 protein gets one entry after TCRdb re-called the 5' RACE reads with MiXCR. The sample carries about 80,000 distinct CDR3 sequences, 9% to 15% recorded once. Material: whole blood, obtained at baseline. Receptor source: an adult who was a healthcare worker with PCR-confirmed SARS-CoV-2 infection or an uninfected control (not recorded which). The donor label of this sample is uncertain. Each CDR3 is given with its conserved first and last residue. D genes are given only for firm matches. Size tells how often a clone was seen (once, few, many) or the class of an expanded clone, and some rows leave it out.

>many|-|TRBJ2-2|TRBV6-2/TRBV6-3
CASGSGNTGELFF
TGTGCCAGCGGTAGCGGGAACACCGGGGAGCTGTTTTTT
>many|-|TRBJ1-5|TRBV12-3/TRBV12-4
CASSQDSNQPQHF
TGTGCCAGCAGTCAAGATAGCAATCAGCCCCAGCATTTT
>few|-|TRBJ1-1|TRBV5-1
CASSGHRANTEAFF
TGCGCCAGCAGCGGGCACAGGGCGAACACTGAAGCTTTCTTT
>many|-|TRBJ2-7|TRBV2
CASRERDVRLTYEQYF
TGTGCCAGCAGGGAGAGGGATGTCAGGTTAACCTACGAGCAGTACTTC
>many|TRBD1|TRBJ2-3|TRBV7-3
CASSLWDRSDTQYF
TGTGCCAGCAGCTTATGGGACAGGTCTGATACGCAGTATTTT
>-|-|TRBJ1-4|TRBV6-2/TRBV6-3
CASSALGPLNEKLFF
TGTGCCAGCAGTGCCCTCGGACCGCTTAATGAAAAACTGTTTTTT
>-|TRBD1|TRBJ2-3|TRBV4-2
CASSQDPRRQGSTDTQYF
TGTGCCAGCAGCCAAGATCCCCGTCGACAGGGAAGCACAGATACGCAGTATTTT
>few|TRBD2|TRBJ2-1|TRBV5-4
CASSLVSGDNEQFF
TGTGCCAGCAGCTTAGTTAGCGGGGACAATGAGCAGTTCTTC
>few|TRBD1|TRBJ1-3|TRBV11-3
CASSPGTGYGNTIYF
TGTGCCAGCAGCCCAGGGACAGGCTACGGAAACACCATATATTTT
>-|-|TRBJ1-3|TRBV20-1
CSAQGNGNTIYF
TGCAGTGCACAGGGCAACGGAAACACCATATATTTT
>-|TRBD2|TRBJ2-1|TRBV3-1
CASSQDGRSANEQFF
TGTGCCAGCAGCCAAGACGGGAGGTCCGCCAATGAGCAGTTCTTC
>many|-|TRBJ1-5|TRBV2
CASCYTSGSNQPQHF
TGTGCCAGCTGTTACACATCGGGAAGCAATCAGCCCCAGCATTTT
>many|TRBD2|TRBJ2-5|TRBV7-2
CASSFQFSGSRKTQYF
TGTGCCAGCAGCTTCCAGTTTAGCGGGAGTAGGAAGACCCAGTACTTC
>few|-|TRBJ2-7|TRBV20-1
CSAQSRVYEQYF
TGCAGTGCTCAAAGCAGGGTCTACGAGCAGTACTTC
>few|-|TRBJ2-7|TRBV4-2
CASRNWAEITYEQYF
TGTGCCAGCAGAAACTGGGCGGAGATCACCTACGAGCAGTACTTC
>-|-|TRBJ2-5|TRBV4-2
CASSQEAAANQETQYF
TGTGCCAGCAGCCAAGAGGCAGCGGCAAATCAAGAGACCCAGTACTTC
>-|-|TRBJ2-1|TRBV19
CASSIEDSPYNEQFF
TGTGCCAGTAGTATAGAGGACAGCCCCTACAATGAGCAGTTCTTC
>few|TRBD2|TRBJ2-3|TRBV20-1
CSARIAGRTDTQYF
TGCAGTGCTAGGATAGCGGGACGGACAGATACGCAGTATTTT
>many|-|TRBJ2-7|TRBV12-3/TRBV12-4
CASSLGVLAEQYF
TGTGCCAGCAGTTTGGGCGTACTGGCCGAGCAGTACTTC
>-|TRBD1|TRBJ2-5|TRBV29-1
CSVPSRDSQETQYF
TGCAGCGTGCCCAGCCGGGACAGCCAAGAGACCCAGTACTTC
>-|TRBD2|TRBJ2-7|TRBV7-2
CASSLFTSGPYEQYF
TGTGCCAGCAGCTTATTCACTAGCGGACCCTACGAGCAGTACTTC
>few|-|TRBJ2-7|TRBV14
CASSQVAGPYEQYF
TGTGCCAGCAGCCAAGTGGCGGGTCCCTACGAGCAGTACTTC
>-|TRBD2|TRBJ2-7|TRBV10-2
CASSFPRGGHEQYF
TGCGCCAGCAGTTTCCCTCGCGGGGGGCACGAGCAGTACTTC
>-|TRBD1|TRBJ2-1|TRBV20-1
CSARQNRGRDEQFF
TGCAGTGCTAGGCAAAACAGGGGCCGCGATGAACAGTTCTTC